What follows are 4 T cell receptor beta chains derived from one specimen sequenced in a study of T-cell memory formation after mild COVID-19. TCRdb passed the 5' RACE reads through MiXCR, listing each CDR3 protein once. The data contain more than 300,000 distinct CDR3 sequences, approximately 13% of them singletons. Sequencing was performed on PBMCs or a T cell subset sorted from them (not recorded which). These TCRs come from a man younger than 30 who had mild COVID-19 (a few samples of this study predate the infection). Cell type and time point are not known.

This chain uses TRBV6-2 or TRBV6-3 with TRBJ2-7; TRBD1 aligns across 8 bases. The CDR3 has 12 amino acids. J gave up 7 bases and V 5 bases, and 4 bases lay outside the gene matches. Per the germline V gene, CDR1 is MNHEY and CDR2 is SVGEGT. For the CDR3, the DNA is TGTGCCAGCAGTCCCCGGGACAGGGAGCAGTACGTC. Amino acids: CASSPRDREQYV.

This rearrangement joins TRBV18 to TRBJ1-1; the D is unclear. Trimming took off 0 bases at V and 1 base at J, with 6 bases between the two ends. Germline CDR1 is KGHSH and CDR2 is LQKENI. The CDR3 spans 14 residues. CDR3 loop: CASSPPGGNTEAFF. The CDR3 DNA is TGTGCCAGCTCACCACCGGGAGGGAACACTGAAGCTTTCTTT. Complete variable domain (other parts from reference TRBV18 and TRBJ1-1): NAGVMQNPRHLVRRRGQEARLRCSPMKGHSHVYWYRQLPEEGLKFMVYLQKENIIDESGMPKERFSAEFPKEGPSILRIQQVVRGDSAAYFCASSPPGGNTEAFFGQGTRLTVV.

V and J are TRBV15 and TRBJ2-2, with D unresolved. V dropped 0 bases and J dropped 5 bases, with 7 bases sitting between them. This CDR3 spans 14 amino acids. Germline V gene data show CDR1 as LNHNV and CDR2 as YYDKDF (reference sequence). The CDR3 DNA reads as TGTGCCACCAGCAGAGACTTCGGGACCGGGGAGCTGTTTTTT. Its protein product is CATSRDFGTGELFF.

Only a few counts were recorded for this clonotype. The V gene is TRBV12-3 or TRBV12-4, the J gene TRBJ1-3; D not resolved. This CDR3 is 13 amino acids long. V was clipped by 4 bases and J by 0 bases, with 4 bases between them. The CDR3 DNA is TGTGCCAGCAGTTCTATCTCTGGAAACACCATATATTTT. Its protein product is CASSSISGNTIYF.